The 12 T cell receptor beta chains listed next were all sequenced from one sample in a study of T cell changes during pregnancy in multiple sclerosis. The protocol was immunoSEQ multiplex PCR, while the TCRdb copy is restricted to in-frame clones and leaves out a portion. There are 50,000 to 65,000 clones in the sample; around 90% occur only once, and approximately 0.69% lies in the top ten. This specimen consisted of CD4+ T cells from peripheral blood mononuclear cells, obtained in the first trimester of pregnancy. Receptor source: a female donor with multiple sclerosis, enrolled in a pregnancy study.

This clone was observed a single time. CDR3 sequence: CASSIVGTGAKNIQYF. The CDR3 bases are TGTGCCAGTAGTATAGTAGGTACAGGGGCCAAAAACATTCAGTACTTC. The chain has TRBV19 and TRBJ2-4; D possibly corresponds to TRBD1 (6 bases). Germline lookup yields CDR1 LNHDA and CDR2 SQIVND (reference sequence). CDR3 length: 16 amino acids. The germline V and J ends were trimmed by 1 base and 1 base, with 11 bases remaining between them.

This chain connects TRBV5-4 to TRBJ2-1; 8 nucleotides line up with TRBD2. The germline V gene has CDR1 SGHNT and CDR2 YYREEE (reference sequence). V lost 0 bases and J lost 4; bases outside the gene matches: 3. The CDR3 covers 15 residues. Written as DNA, the CDR3 is TGTGCCAGCAGCTTGGCAGCGGGAGAGTACAATGAGCAGTTCTTC. It encodes CASSLAAGEYNEQFF.

The chain has TRBV9 and TRBJ1-2; TRBD1 matches 9 bases. Germline values: CDR1 SGDLS, CDR2 YYNGEE. V dropped 4 bases and J dropped 8; count of bases not matched to a gene: 12. This CDR3 is 15 amino acids long. The CDR3 protein is CASSPHLWTGDGYTF. CDR3 nucleotide sequence: TGTGCCAGCAGCCCCCACTTGTGGACAGGGGACGGCTACACCTTC.

V is TRBV29-1 and J is TRBJ2-3; 11 bases agree with TRBD2. This CDR3 comprises 16 residues. Per the germline V gene, CDR1 is SQVTM and CDR2 is ANQGSEA. V lost 1 base to trimming and J lost 1 base; unmatched junction nucleotides: 4. The CDR3 loop is CSVEALAGARTDTQYF. DNA of the CDR3: TGCAGCGTTGAAGCACTAGCGGGGGCCCGCACAGATACGCAGTATTTT.

The genes are TRBV5-1 and TRBJ1-6; 9 nucleotides match TRBD1. The CDR3 is 14 amino acids. Trimming cost V 3 bases and J 8 bases; bases outside gene matches: 3. Per the germline V gene, CDR1 is SGHRS and CDR2 is YFSETQ. CDR3 DNA: TGCGCCAGCAGCTCGACAGGGGGGGATTCACCCCTCCACTTT. Protein sequence: CASSSTGGDSPLHF.

This chain links TRBV7-3 with TRBJ1-1; D unclear. V was cut by 2 bases and J by 2 bases, with 9 bases left in between. The CDR3 covers 14 residues. Germline CDR1 is SGHTA and CDR2 is FQGTGA. The CDR3 region is CASSLGILNTEAFF. CDR3 sequence (DNA): TGTGCCAGCAGCTTAGGTATCCTAAACACTGAAGCTTTCTTT.

The chain carries TRBV12-5 and TRBJ2-3, with TRBD2 matching 14 bases. CDR1 is LGHNT and CDR2 is FRNRAP in the germline V gene. This CDR3 has 17 residues. J gave up 2 bases and V 1 base, and 2 bases lay outside the gene matches. The CDR3 region is CASGLGLAGGSTDTQYF. The CDR3 nucleotides are TGTGCTAGTGGTTTGGGACTAGCGGGGGGGTCCACAGATACGCAGTATTTT.

V and J are TRBV9 and TRBJ1-6, with TRBD1 matching 9 bases. Per germline, CDR1 SGDLS and CDR2 YYNGEE. The CDR3 runs to 16 residues. After removal of 4 bases from V and 9 bases from J, the junction contained 11 bases not matched to a gene. The CDR3 sequence: CASSKFRDRETSPLHF. CDR3 nucleotide sequence: TGTGCCAGCAGCAAATTCCGGGACAGGGAAACTTCACCCCTCCACTTT.

The J gene is TRBJ1-5, the V gene TRBV4-2; unclear D gene. The V end lost 0 bases, the J end lost 1 base, and 10 bases lay between the germline ends. Germline V gene data show CDR1 as LGHNA and CDR2 as YNFKEQ. The length of the CDR3 is 16 residues. This CDR3 reads CASSQELRGSNQPQHF. CDR3 in DNA: TGTGCCAGCAGCCAAGAACTCCGGGGAAGCAATCAGCCCCAGCATTTT.

The chain joins TRBV6-1 to TRBJ2-2; 10 bases align to TRBD1. Trimming took 11 bases from V and 8 from J; bases not matched to a gene: 11. This CDR3 contains 14 residues. Per the germline V gene, CDR1 is MNHNS and CDR2 is SASEGT. The CDR3 loop reads CAGQWDRGGGELFF. Here the CDR3 DNA reads TGTGCCGGACAATGGGACAGGGGAGGAGGGGAGCTGTTTTTT.

The chain links TRBV19 to TRBJ1-5; maybe TRBD1 (6 bases). The CDR3 has 18 amino acids. Germline V gives CDR1 LNHDA, CDR2 SQIVND (reference sequence). V lost 3 bases, J lost 7 bases, and 25 bases lay in between. CDR3 region: CASSIQPLGPGVLQPQHF. The CDR3 DNA reads as TGTGCCAGTAGTATCCAACCCCTCGGCCCAGGGGTGTTGCAGCCCCAGCATTTT. The full variable domain, its missing parts supplied by reference TRBV19 and TRBJ1-5, is DGGITQSPKYLFRKEGQNVTLSCEQNLNHDAMYWYRQDPGQGLRLIYYSQIVNDFQKGDIAEGYSVSREKKESFPLTVTSAQKNPTAFYLCASSIQPLGPGVLQPQHFGDGTRLSIL.

This clone was counted a single time. This sequence joins TRBV10-3 and TRBJ1-2, with D unclear. The germline V gene encodes CDR1 ENHRY and CDR2 SYGVKD. The CDR3 totals 17 residues. The V and J ends lost 6 bases and 0 bases respectively, with 20 bases between them. For the CDR3, the DNA is TGTGCCATCAGAGGCGGGAGGGAAGGAACTACTAACTATGGCTACACCTTC. Protein: CAIRGGREGTTNYGYTF.